The text below deals with one TCR beta chain. This sample is drawn from a study of blood T cell repertoires in COVID-19. Study as a whole: Acute and convalescent COVID-19 specimens originated in the United States, Italy and Spain.

The authors' processing: How many nucleated cells were present was estimated from reference gene primer amplification. Sequencing was performed with immunoSEQ multiplex PCR; in TCRdb, only in-frame clones are kept and a portion is missing. The V and J calls and the clone size are those of that table, but D and trimming were determined from the DNA. The data show under 250,000 clones, approximately 86% seen once. The CDR3 spans 17 residues. In germline, CDR1 is SGHTA, CDR2 FQGNSA. V was pared by 7 bases and J by 3 bases, with 17 bases of the junction left unmatched. V and J are TRBV7-2 and TRBJ2-7; 8 bases are shared with TRBD2. The sequencing input was peripheral blood. This receptor was identified in a human donor in a cohort sampled during active COVID-19. The CDR3 loop is CASTSGRGGGRLYEQYF. CDR3 sequence (DNA): TGTGCCAGCACCTCCGGGAGGGGAGGCGGGAGGCTCTACGAGCAGTACTTC.